These 17 T cell receptor beta chains share one sample of origin, sequenced in a study of blood T cell repertoires in COVID-19 (dated by TCRdb to the early 2020s). Library creation used the immunoSEQ multiplex PCR assay. TCRdb re-hosts the immuneACCESS table, in-frame sequences only. Its copies lack some clones; in the studies checked, an unresolved V gene accounts for under half of them, and the cause for the rest is not known. The sample data list some 260,000 clones, and 70% to 80% of these were observed just once. About 3.5% of the sample is held by the ten biggest clonotypes. The sample was peripheral blood. These receptors were obtained from a woman at least 80 years old with acute or convalescent COVID-19.

The chain carries TRBV10-3 and TRBJ2-3, with TRBD1 as a possible D gene (6 bases). Germline V gene sequence: CDR1 ENHRY, CDR2 SYGVKD. Trimming shortened V by 6 bases and J by 3 bases, and 10 bases separated the two germline ends. The CDR3 extends over 13 amino acids. Here the CDR3 DNA reads TGTGCCATCAGGATCACAGGGACAGATACGCAGTATTTT. Its translation: CAIRITGTDTQYF.

This rearrangement joins TRBV10-3 to TRBJ2-2; 12 bases align to TRBD1. V trimming: 5 bases; J trimming: 7 bases; junction bases outside the gene matches: 11. The germline V gene has CDR1 ENHRY and CDR2 SYGVKD. This CDR3 spans 17 amino acids. CDR3 sequence (DNA): TGTGCCATCAGTACCTCTGGGGACAGGGGGCGCTTCGGGGAGCTGTTTTTT. Protein: CAISTSGDRGRFGELFF.

Concerning this clone itself: The same CDR3 arises from other DNA sequences in this sample as well. The chain links TRBV19 to TRBJ2-6; D unclear. This CDR3 region has 13 residues. Per the germline V gene, CDR1 is LNHDA and CDR2 is SQIVND (reference sequence). Trimming took off 5 bases at V and 2 bases at J, with 4 bases between the two ends. The CDR3 protein is CASSPTGANVLTF. In DNA, the CDR3 is TGTGCCAGTAGTCCAACTGGGGCCAACGTCCTGACTTTC. Full variable domain (missing parts from reference TRBV19 and TRBJ2-6): DGGITQSPKYLFRKEGQNVTLSCEQNLNHDAMYWYRQDPGQGLRLIYYSQIVNDFQKGDIAEGYSVSREKKESFPLTVTSAQKNPTAFYLCASSPTGANVLTFGAGSRLTVL.

V is TRBV7-2 and J is TRBJ2-3; maybe TRBD1 (6 bases). V shed 1 base and J shed 8 bases, with 13 bases lying between them. Germline-derived CDR1 and CDR2 are SGHTA and FQGNSA. The CDR3 has 14 amino acids. CDR3 amino acids: CASSLDGGVGTQYF. CDR3 nucleotide sequence: TGTGCCAGCAGCTTAGATGGGGGCGTAGGTACGCAGTATTTT.

The chain employs TRBV3-1 (or the pseudogene TRBV3-2) and TRBJ2-7, with a tentative D call TRBD2 (6 bases). This CDR3 region has 14 residues. The V gene's germline CDR1 is LGHDT and CDR2 YNNKEL (reference sequence). The germline V and J ends were trimmed by 5 bases and 1 base, with 12 bases remaining between them. The DNA for the CDR3 is TGTGCCAGCAGCATTGGTAGCGGTTCCTACGAGCAGTACTTC. It yields the protein CASSIGSGSYEQYF.

The rearrangement uses TRBV5-5 and TRBJ1-2; unclear D gene. The CDR3 spans 15 residues. Germline values: CDR1 SGHKS, CDR2 YYEKEE (reference sequence). Trimming removed 0 bases from V and 2 bases from J, with 11 bases in between. The CDR3 nucleotides read TGTGCCAGCAGCTTGGTTCCAAGCTCGAACTATGGCTACACCTTC. Translated, it gives CASSLVPSSNYGYTF.

CDR3 DNA sequence: TGTGCCAGCAGTGAATCGCTCTCGGGGGGCGATGCAGAAGCTTTCTTT. This translates into CASSESLSGGDAEAFF. The chain has TRBV6-1 and TRBJ1-1; possibly TRBD1 for D (6 bases). The germline V gene encodes CDR1 MNHNS and CDR2 SASEGT. Between the trimmed V and J ends, which lost 2 bases and 8 bases, there was a span of 21 bases. This CDR3 contains 16 residues.

This chain connects TRBV7-2 to TRBJ1-4; no clear D gene. This CDR3 region has 15 residues. Trimming stripped 1 base from V and 5 bases from J, with 11 bases between. Germline V gives CDR1 SGHTA, CDR2 FQGNSA. Here the CDR3 DNA reads TGTGCCAGCAGCTTAGGAGGCTCTTTGAATGAAAAACTGTTTTTT. This codes for CASSLGGSLNEKLFF.

The chain employs TRBV19 and TRBJ1-5; possibly TRBD1 for D (6 bases). The CDR3 extends over 16 amino acids. Between the trimmed V and J ends, which lost 1 base and 4 bases, there was a span of 14 bases. CDR1 LNHDA and CDR2 SQIVND come from the germline V gene (reference sequence). The CDR3 loop reads CASSIGSTGHNQPQHF. CDR3 coding DNA: TGTGCCAGTAGTATAGGGTCCACAGGGCATAATCAGCCCCAGCATTTT.

The rearrangement joins TRBV19 to TRBJ1-5; 12 bases match TRBD1. Losses at the gene ends were 6 bases for V and 7 bases for J; bases not matched to a gene: 10. The germline gives CDR1 LNHDA, CDR2 SQIVND (reference sequence). CDR3 size: 16 residues. The CDR3 spells CASSPRDRGQGQPQHF. For the CDR3, the DNA is TGTGCCAGTAGCCCCCGGGACAGGGGGCAGGGGCAGCCCCAGCATTTT.

The rearrangement joins TRBV19 to TRBJ2-6, with a weak D call TRBD1 (6 bases). From germline, CDR1 is LNHDA and CDR2 SQIVND (reference sequence). Trimming removed 5 bases from V and 4 bases from J, with 18 bases in between. The CDR3 contains 17 residues. CDR3 sequence (DNA): TGTGCCAGTAGTTCACGCATCAACAGGGCCGGGGCCAACGTCCTGACTTTC. Its translation: CASSSRINRAGANVLTF.

This clone was counted once. This sequence joins TRBV7-3 and TRBJ2-1; D remains ambiguous. The V end was cut by 1 base, the J end by 6 bases, with 7 bases between. Germline V gives CDR1 SGHTA, CDR2 FQGTGA. The CDR3 spans 13 residues. Here the CDR3 reads CASSLKWLNEQFF. CDR3 DNA: TGTGCCAGCAGCTTAAAATGGCTCAATGAGCAGTTCTTC. Looking up the rest from reference TRBV7-3 and TRBJ2-1 gives the full variable domain: GAGVSQTPSNKVTEKGKYVELRCDPISGHTALYWYRQSLGQGPEFLIYFQGTGAADDSGLPNDRFFAVRPEGSVSTLKIQRTERGDSAVYLCASSLKWLNEQFFGPGTRLTVL.

The sample holds a few counts of this clone. This sequence joins TRBV5-4 and TRBJ2-5; D is possibly TRBD2 (6 bases). From germline, CDR1 is SGHNT and CDR2 YYREEE (reference sequence). The length of the CDR3 is 14 residues. Trimming shortened V by 4 bases and J by 3 bases, and 13 bases separated the two germline ends. The CDR3 reads CASSQVGGKETQYF. CDR3 sequence (DNA): TGTGCCAGCAGCCAGGTGGGCGGGAAAGAGACCCAGTACTTC.

The gene calls are TRBV5-6 and TRBJ1-1, with 8 positions matching TRBD1. V lost 4 bases and J lost 3; bases outside the gene matches: 11. Germline V gene lookup returns CDR1 SGHDT and CDR2 YYEEEE. CDR3 length: 16 residues. CDR3 nucleotide sequence: TGTGCCAGCAGCCCCCGGGGACAGGCGTGGGACACTGAAGCTTTCTTT. Translating it yields CASSPRGQAWDTEAFF.

The gene calls are TRBV5-1 and TRBJ2-3; D may be TRBD1 (5 bases). Germline V gene lookup returns CDR1 SGHRS and CDR2 YFSETQ. This CDR3 is 15 amino acids long. V lost 5 bases and J 0 bases, leaving 13 bases between the germline ends. The CDR3 here is CASRYDSRSTDTQYF. Written as DNA, the CDR3 is TGCGCCAGCAGGTACGACAGCCGTAGCACAGATACGCAGTATTTT.

The chain carries TRBV21-1 and TRBJ2-1; the DNA was not compared with TRBD2, the D call given in the table. TRBV21-1 is listed as a pseudogene. This CDR3 comprises 17 residues. The CDR3 spells CASSAFRSGREDNEQFF. CDR3 DNA sequence: TGTGCCAGCAGCGCGTTTAGGTCCGGGAGGGAGGACAATGAGCAGTTCTTC.

The chain combines TRBV20-1 with TRBJ2-3; no clear D gene. The V end lost 3 bases, the J end lost 1 base, and 8 bases lay between the germline ends. CDR1 and CDR2 from the germline V gene are DFQATT and SNEGSKA (reference sequence). There are 13 residues in the CDR3. The CDR3 nucleotides read TGCAGTGCTAGTGGGCAGGGCACAGATACGCAGTATTTT. This codes for CSASGQGTDTQYF.